This TCR beta chain was retrieved from a study of T cells in Graves' hyperthyroidism and ophthalmopathy (dated by TCRdb to the late 2010s). With regard to the full study: Peripheral blood was sampled at the time of initial diagnosis, prior to any treatment. In addition, the study compared T-cell repertoires in thyroid tissue and in blood from six Graves' hyperthyroidism patients. To identify TCR V-J signatures that set the groups apart, the researchers used a discovery cohort of 100 patients, made up of some 41 with Graves' ophthalmopathy and 57 with stable Graves' hyperthyroidism. According to the paper, TCR Vbeta CDR3 sequencing was carried out on approximately 140 peripheral blood samples, which came from 40 to 45 ophthalmopathy, under 85 hyperthyroidism and roughly 17 progressor patients. For training and testing, the approximately 97 patients in the discovery cohort were randomly divided in a 7:3 ratio. An independent validation cohort of around 19 hyperthyroidism patients and 17 patients who later progressed to ophthalmopathy tested prospective prediction of ophthalmopathy. After sampling, hyperthyroidism patients received methimazole starting at 30 mg daily, and ophthalmopathy patients received high-dose intravenous methylprednisolone. What the study reported, not specific to this receptor: Most expanded thyroid clonotypes (frequency above 0.001) were also detected in blood, suggesting blood repertoires may reflect thyroid immune responses. No statistical method was used to set the sample size in advance, and investigators knew the group allocation. A model built on a 13 V-J signature distinguished ophthalmopathy from stable hyperthyroidism, reaching around 87% sensitivity and 81.08% specificity in cross-validation and 80%/75% in testing. In validation, the model predicted progression to ophthalmopathy a median of 6.5 months before onset, with roughly 70% sensitivity and 72.22% specificity.

TCR beta CDR3 regions were amplified from RNA transcripts. The TCR CDR3 was subjected to a first round of RT-PCR using the HTBI primer set and the Qiagen OneStep RT-PCR kit. Libraries were constructed in a second round of multiplex PCR, after which size selection and purification were performed. Libraries were sequenced paired-end with 100 bp reads on an Illumina HiSeq2000. Concerning the study's data processing: Raw data were processed with SOAPnuke, discarding reads with adapters, uncalled bases, mean Phred below 15, or no exact constant-primer or identifier match. High-quality paired reads were merged with COPE v1.2.5, and unique nucleotide sequences were defined as clonotypes. MiTCR v1.1 was used to align clonotypes to the IMGT TRBV, TRBD and TRBJ reference segments. Only V-J combinations with frequency above 0.0001, covering 99% to 99.2% of repertoires, were analysed. A TCS score was defined as the ratio between F50 (clonal expansion) and ExV (chaos), using BLOSUM62-based TCRdist between CDR3 peptides within each V-J. Welch's t-statistics and random forest reduced around 550 V-J features to roughly 13, which were used in a naive Bayes classifier (R e1071). TCRdb reworked the public reads: Q25 trimming with fastp, MiXCR clone assembly, productive beta chains retained. Rows with a matching CDR3 protein are joined into one entry that keeps the most common DNA and genes. The V and J calls were not made by the authors but by TCRdb's processing. The sample table lists some 490,000 distinct CDR3 sequences, roughly 15% of them with a count of one. The ten largest clonotypes hold 25% to 30% of the sample.

With regard to this clonotype: The specificity of this receptor is unknown. Base qualities are missing; no much larger clone stands one base away.

Ophthalmopathy patients had moderately to severely active disease, Clinical Activity Score of at least 3, NOSPECS grade of at least 4, and duration under 3 months. Any patient with an uncontrolled infection, another autoimmune disease, pregnancy or lactation was excluded. Diagnoses were based on clinical symptoms, serum thyroxine and TRAb, thyroid ultrasound and orbital computed tomography. PBMCs were separated from roughly 10 ml of fresh peripheral blood using Ficoll-Paque density gradient centrifugation. Total RNA was extracted using Trizol reagent, and RNA quality was assessed on an Agilent 2100 Bioanalyzer. Sequenced sample: blood. This clonotype originated in a woman aged 25 to 45 with Graves' ophthalmopathy.

The nucleotide sequence reads TGCAGTGCTAGAGATACGGCAGGACCCCATGAAGCTTTCTTT. This is translated as CSARDTAGPHEAFF. The rearranged chain carries TRBV20-1 and TRBJ1-1; no D gene is confidently identified. The CDR3 runs 14 residues from the cysteine to the phenylalanine. CDR3 DNA is the only sequence kept; it has 42 bases, read in frame from the first base. CDR1 and CDR2 are read off the germline V gene (reference sequence) as DFQATT and SNEGSKA. V loses 0 bases, J loses 7 bases, and the germline ends lie 15 bases apart.